These 18 T cell receptor beta chains were sequenced from one sample in a study of control samples from healthy donors and cancer patients (dated by TCRdb to about 2020). Library preparation employed the immunoSEQ multiplex PCR assay. This immuneACCESS table, as held by TCRdb, lists in-frame sequences with V and J called but not all clones. Of the missing ones, under half trace to an unresolved V gene in checked studies; the others have no known cause. For this sample the table gives roughly 100,000 clones, of which roughly 91% were detected only once. Roughly 19% of the sample is held by the ten biggest clonotypes. Source material: PBMCs. Source of these receptors: a man between 60 and 70 years old with lung cancer.

Written as DNA, the CDR3 is TGTGCCAGCAGCTGGGGACTTTCACCCCTCCACTTT. This codes for CASSWGLSPLHF. The genes are TRBV11-2 and TRBJ1-6, with D perhaps matching TRBD1 (5 bases). V was shortened by 4 bases and J by 9 bases, with 7 bases between the two germline ends. Germline V CDR1 and CDR2: SGHAT, FQNNGV. The CDR3 has 12 amino acids.

V is TRBV5-4 and J is TRBJ2-3; D ambiguous. V lost 2 bases and J 3 bases, leaving 7 bases between the germline ends. From germline, CDR1 is SGHNT and CDR2 YYREEE (reference sequence). This CDR3 is 13 amino acids long. The CDR3 here is CASSFVTTDTQYF. The CDR3 DNA is TGTGCCAGCAGCTTCGTTACGACAGATACGCAGTATTTT.

The chain is built from TRBV6-5 and TRBJ2-5; the D gene is possibly TRBD2 (5 bases). CDR1 and CDR2 (germline): MNHEY, SVGAGI. The CDR3 is 14 amino acids. V dropped 7 bases and J dropped 0 bases, with 12 bases sitting between them. The CDR3 nucleotides are TGTGCCAGCACCAGATCCGGGAACCAAGAGACCCAGTACTTC. As protein: CASTRSGNQETQYF.

The J gene is TRBJ2-2, the V gene TRBV6-6, with a possible D match to TRBD1 (5 bases). CDR1 and CDR2 from the germline V gene are MNHNY and SVGAGI (reference sequence). This CDR3 region has 14 residues. Trimming left V 7 bases short and J 3 bases short, with 12 bases between. The CDR3 region has the DNA TGTGCCAGCAAAGACAGTGGATACACCGGGGAGCTGTTTTTT. Its translation is CASKDSGYTGELFF.

CDR3 amino acids: CASSTDPGPNEKLFF. The DNA for the CDR3 is TGTGCCAGCAGTACGGATCCCGGACCAAATGAAAAACTGTTTTTT. The chain uses TRBV6-5 and TRBJ1-4, with unresolved D. Looked up from germline, CDR1 is MNHEY and CDR2 is SVGAGI. The CDR3 extends over 15 amino acids. The V end lost 5 bases, the J end lost 5 bases, and 15 bases lay between the germline ends.

This sequence joins TRBV24-1 and TRBJ2-7; the match to TRBD1 covers 7 bases. J was trimmed by 5 bases and V by 5 bases; bases with no gene match: 5. The CDR3 spans 13 residues. Germline V gene sequence: CDR1 KGHDR, CDR2 SFDVKD. This CDR3 is CATSGGQYDEQYF. Written as DNA, the CDR3 is TGTGCCACCAGTGGGGGACAGTACGACGAGCAGTACTTC.

The gene calls are TRBV10-2 and TRBJ1-2; D call uncertain. Per germline, CDR1 WSHSY and CDR2 SAAADI. The V and J ends lost 6 bases and 0 bases respectively, with 8 bases between them. The CDR3 has 13 residues. DNA of the CDR3: TGCGCCAGCAGGGCAGGTTCTAACTATGGCTACACCTTC. It encodes CASRAGSNYGYTF.

This chain joins TRBV7-9 and TRBJ1-1; D is ambiguous. Germline V gene data show CDR1 as SEHNR and CDR2 as FQNEAQ (reference sequence). The CDR3 is made up of 14 amino acids. The germline V and J ends were trimmed by 5 bases and 0 bases, with 10 bases remaining between them. The CDR3 DNA reads TGTGCCAGCAGCAAGGATCTCATGAACACTGAAGCTTTCTTT. Translated: CASSKDLMNTEAFF.

J is TRBJ2-7 and V is TRBV2; TRBD2 might be the D (6 bases). The germline V gene encodes CDR1 SNHLY and CDR2 FYNNEI. Trimming took off 8 bases at V and 4 bases at J, with 15 bases between the two ends. This CDR3 spans 13 amino acids. The CDR3 region has the DNA TGTGCCAGCGGCGGCGGGGAATCGTACGAGCAGTACTTC. It specifies CASGGGESYEQYF.

This rearrangement joins TRBV29-1 to TRBJ1-2, with D uncertain. The CDR3 loop spans 12 amino acids. V was cut by 4 bases and J by 3 bases, with 9 bases left in between. From germline, CDR1 is SQVTM and CDR2 ANQGSEA. DNA for the CDR3: TGCAGCGTTGTAGAGGGAGACTATGGCTACACCTTC. Its translation: CSVVEGDYGYTF.

The chain is built from TRBV10-3 and TRBJ1-6; 8 bases agree with TRBD1. Germline V CDR1 and CDR2: ENHRY, SYGVKD. Losses at the gene ends were 7 bases for V and 8 bases for J; bases not matched to a gene: 7. The CDR3 loop spans 14 amino acids. DNA of the CDR3: TGTGCCATCAATAAGGGACAGGCCGATTCACCCCTCCACTTT. Amino acids: CAINKGQADSPLHF.

The gene calls are TRBV7-9 and TRBJ1-1; D is unclear. V was trimmed by 6 bases and J by 1 base, leaving 6 bases between them. The CDR3 sequence is 12 residues long. Germline V CDR1 and CDR2: SEHNR, FQNEAQ (reference sequence). The CDR3 sequence is CASSHQNTEAFF. CDR3 DNA: TGTGCCAGCAGTCATCAGAACACTGAAGCTTTCTTT.

This chain uses TRBV7-2 with TRBJ1-2; D gene uncertain. The V end lost 4 bases, the J end lost 5 bases, and 11 bases lay between the germline ends. The CDR3 sequence is 13 residues long. The V gene's germline CDR1 is SGHTA and CDR2 FQGNSA. The CDR3 DNA reads as TGTGCCAGCAGCTCTGTGGCCCAGTATGGCTACACCTTC. The encoded protein is CASSSVAQYGYTF.

This clone showed up just once. V is TRBV5-1 and J is TRBJ2-2, with D unclear. The germline V gene has CDR1 SGHRS and CDR2 YFSETQ. The CDR3 contains 16 residues. Trimming stripped 4 bases from V and 4 bases from J, with 17 bases between. The CDR3 DNA reads as TGCGCCAGCAGCCCGGACCCATCAGGCACCACCGGGGAGCTGTTTTTT. Translated: CASSPDPSGTTGELFF. Variable domain in full (rest from reference TRBV5-1 and TRBJ2-2): KAGVTQTPRYLIKTRGQQVTLSCSPISGHRSVSWYQQTPGQGLQFLFEYFSETQRNKGNFPGRFSGRQFSNSRSEMNVSTLELGDSALYLCASSPDPSGTTGELFFGEGSRLTVL.

The chain couples TRBV6-5 to TRBJ2-2; D call uncertain. This CDR3 comprises 14 residues. Germline lookup yields CDR1 MNHEY and CDR2 SVGAGI. Trimming took 6 bases from V and 0 from J, leaving 8 bases between them. CDR3 protein: CASRLKANTGELFF. The CDR3, as DNA: TGTGCCAGCAGACTGAAAGCGAACACCGGGGAGCTGTTTTTT.

The chain has TRBV4-1 and TRBJ2-3, with 13 nucleotides matching TRBD2. CDR3 size: 18 residues. Germline V gene data show CDR1 as MGHRA and CDR2 as YSYEKL. The V gene end was trimmed by 0 bases and the J gene end by 2 bases; junction bases not matched to a gene: 5. The DNA of the CDR3 is TGCGCCAGCAGCCAAGAACCACTAGCGGGGGGGATCACAGATACGCAGTATTTT. This gives the protein CASSQEPLAGGITDTQYF.

This chain connects TRBV5-1 to TRBJ2-2, with 14 bases matching TRBD2. The CDR3 extends over 17 amino acids. In germline, CDR1 is SGHRS, CDR2 YFSETQ. The J segment lost 3 bases and the V segment lost 4 bases, leaving 5 bases of the junction unmatched. The CDR3 coding sequence is TGCGCCAGCAGCCCCCGGACTAGCGGGGGGTACACCGGGGAGCTGTTTTTT. Protein sequence: CASSPRTSGGYTGELFF. Supplemented by reference TRBV5-1 and TRBJ2-2, the full variable domain reads KAGVTQTPRYLIKTRGQQVTLSCSPISGHRSVSWYQQTPGQGLQFLFEYFSETQRNKGNFPGRFSGRQFSNSRSEMNVSTLELGDSALYLCASSPRTSGGYTGELFFGEGSRLTVL.

V usage is TRBV11-2 and J usage is TRBJ2-1; D might be TRBD2 (5 bases). CDR3 size: 14 residues. V lost 0 bases to trimming and J lost 7 bases, with 10 bases between them. The V gene's germline CDR1 is SGHAT and CDR2 FQNNGV. This chain's CDR3 is CASSLDLRENEQFF. CDR3 nucleotide sequence: TGTGCCAGCAGCTTAGATCTACGGGAAAATGAGCAGTTCTTC.